The entry below describes one TCR beta chain. Its antigen is unknown. This record belongs to a study of OX40 agonist ivuxolimab in advanced cancers. Peripheral blood came from all dose cohorts at three timepoints. V shed 10 bases and J 7 bases; nucleotides not matched to a gene: 7. This CDR3 is built from 13 residues. Germline CDR1 reads LNHDA; CDR2 reads SQIVND (reference sequence). Regarding the study as a whole: CD8+ T cells showed, on average, more clonal expansion than CD4+ cells. Patients who responded partially at 0.1-3.0 mg/kg showed clonal expansion ranking among the lowest. The authors also found low normalized T-cell clonal expansion in some nonresponders.

Sequenced by immunoSEQ multiplex PCR; TCRdb stores in-frame clones only, minus some. This table has some 77,000 clones, about 88% appearing once. The sequence was collected from an adult with an advanced solid tumor such as melanoma, head and neck, liver or kidney cancer. The starting material was CD4+ or CD8+ T cells sorted from blood, obtained in a trial of the OX40 agonist ivuxolimab. This sequence joins TRBV19 and TRBJ2-1; TRBD1 matches 10 bases. The CDR3 reads CATRQGAGNEQFF. For the CDR3, the DNA is TGTGCCACTAGACAGGGGGCCGGTAATGAGCAGTTCTTC.